The clone carrying this T cell receptor beta chain was seen a few times. These data are taken from a study of identical twins. The germline V gene has CDR1 SGHRS and CDR2 YFSETQ. Between the trimmed V and J ends, which lost 0 bases and 4 bases, there was a span of 7 bases. The CDR3 has 14 amino acids. Addition of a universal primer site occurred through template switching, and cDNA carried unique molecular identifiers. MiXCR was run by TCRdb on the 5' RACE reads, yielding one entry per CDR3 protein. This table holds about 530,000 distinct CDR3 sequences, over 12% found once. The sample was also reused in another study, on yellow fever vaccine responses in identical twins.

This TCR derives from a woman between 18 and 29 years old in good health. This rearrangement joins TRBV5-1 to TRBJ2-2, with D hard to call. Sequencing was carried out using CD4+ T cells sorted from blood. The CDR3 DNA reads as TGCGCCAGCAGCTTGGATGTGGGCACCGGGGAGCTGTTTTTT. Protein: CASSLDVGTGELFF.